The 12 T cell receptor beta chains given below trace back to one sample, sequenced in a study of CD8 T cells in Susac syndrome. Reverse transcription used about 0.5 to 1 ug RNA and random hexamers. Via MiXCR, TCRdb re-called the immunoSEQ multiplex PCR reads, giving one row per CDR3 protein. The sample yields tens of thousands of distinct CDR3 sequences, approximately 94% seen once. Sequenced: CD8+ T cells from PBMCs. The receptors shown here come from a human donor with multiple sclerosis.

The chain joins TRBV5-6 to TRBJ2-3; 10 nucleotides line up with TRBD2. V shed 4 bases, J shed 8 bases, and the junction held 13 bases outside the gene matches. The CDR3 spans 16 residues. Germline loops: CDR1 SGHDT, CDR2 YYEEEE. The CDR3 sequence: CASSVPSGSVVGTQYF. The CDR3 DNA reads TGTGCCAGCAGCGTCCCTAGCGGGAGTGTGGTGGGTACGCAGTATTTT.

The chain recombines TRBV19 with TRBJ1-1, with D uncertain. Trimming shortened V by 3 bases and J by 0 bases, and 5 bases separated the two germline ends. Germline CDR1 LNHDA, CDR2 SQIVND (reference sequence). The CDR3 is 13 residues long. The CDR3 sequence is CASSIRMNTEAFF. In DNA, the CDR3 is TGTGCCAGTAGTATCAGGATGAACACTGAAGCTTTCTTT.

CDR3 sequence reads: CASSQGDSLTGELFF. The CDR3 nucleotides are TGTGCCAGCAGCCAAGGGGACAGCCTCACCGGGGAGCTGTTTTTT. The rearrangement uses TRBV4-2 and TRBJ2-2; 7 nucleotides align to TRBD1. CDR3 size: 15 residues. CDR1 and CDR2 from the germline V gene are LGHNA and YNFKEQ. Trimming removed 1 base from V and 4 bases from J; junction bases left unmatched: 3.

The genes are TRBV6-2 or TRBV6-3 and TRBJ2-2; D ambiguous. The CDR3 covers 13 residues. Germline values: CDR1 MNHEY, CDR2 SVGEGT. The V and J ends lost 7 bases and 0 bases respectively, with 6 bases between them. CDR3 protein: CASISTNTGELFF. In nucleotides, the CDR3 is TGTGCCAGCATTTCTACGAACACCGGGGAGCTGTTTTTT.

The CDR3 sequence: CASSNGLNTEAFF. CDR3 DNA sequence: TGTGCCAGCAGTAATGGCCTGAACACTGAAGCTTTCTTT. J is TRBJ1-1 and V is TRBV27; D ambiguous. The V end lost 5 bases, the J end lost 0 bases, and 7 bases lay between the germline ends. The germline CDR1 and CDR2 sequences are MNHEY and SMNVEV (reference sequence). The CDR3 spans 13 residues.

This chain joins TRBV19 and TRBJ2-7; a possible D gene is TRBD2 (5 bases). Trimming removed 1 base from V and 2 bases from J, with 9 bases in between. The CDR3 contains 14 residues. The germline gives CDR1 LNHDA, CDR2 SQIVND (reference sequence). The DNA of the CDR3 is TGTGCCAGTAGTATAGTGGACTCGACCTACGAGCAGTACTTC. This translates into CASSIVDSTYEQYF.

The V call is TRBV29-1, the J call TRBJ2-2; D is tentatively TRBD1 or TRBD2 (6 bases each). V was pared by 3 bases and J by 3 bases, with 14 bases between. Per germline, CDR1 SQVTM and CDR2 ANQGSEA. This CDR3 has 15 residues. In nucleotides, the CDR3 is TGCAGCGTTGATGTCCGGGGGCAACACACCGGGGAGCTGTTTTTT. This codes for CSVDVRGQHTGELFF.

The genes are TRBV29-1 and TRBJ2-7; TRBD1 agrees at 7 bases. Germline V lookup: CDR1 SQVTM, CDR2 ANQGSEA. The CDR3 spans 14 residues. V gave up 5 bases and J gave up 0 bases; unmatched junction bases: 7. The CDR3 sequence is CSVKPQGSSYEQYF. DNA for the CDR3: TGCAGCGTTAAGCCACAGGGGAGCTCCTACGAGCAGTACTTC.

This chain connects TRBV6-5 to TRBJ2-5, with D unresolved. This CDR3 is 13 amino acids long. CDR1 is MNHEY and CDR2 is SVGAGI in the germline V gene. Trimming left V 9 bases short and J 4 bases short, with 15 bases between. As DNA, the CDR3 is TGTGCCAGTTCATTAGCTTCACTAGAGACCCAGTACTTC. Its translation is CASSLASLETQYF.

J is TRBJ1-1 and V is TRBV6-2 or TRBV6-3, with D unresolved. Deletions cut 2 bases from V and 5 bases from J, with 12 bases between. The germline V gene encodes CDR1 MNHEY and CDR2 SVGEGT. This CDR3 region has 14 residues. The CDR3, as DNA: TGTGCCAGCAGTTACGACCTCTTGGGGACTGAAGCTTTCTTT. Residues: CASSYDLLGTEAFF.

The chain uses TRBV29-1 and TRBJ2-2, with TRBD1 matching 7 bases. The CDR3 spans 15 residues. Germline V gene lookup returns CDR1 SQVTM and CDR2 ANQGSEA. With V trimmed by 2 bases and J by 6 bases, 9 bases remained unmatched. The chain's CDR3 is CSVETSGTEAGELFF. CDR3 coding DNA: TGCAGCGTTGAAACCTCCGGGACAGAGGCCGGGGAGCTGTTTTTT.

The rearrangement links TRBV29-1 to TRBJ2-7, with D perhaps TRBD1 (5 bases). Germline V gene data show CDR1 as SQVTM and CDR2 as ANQGSEA. CDR3 length: 12 residues. Trimming shortened V by 7 bases and J by 1 base, and 11 bases separated the two germline ends. CDR3 sequence reads: CSGRTNSYEQYF. CDR3 sequence (DNA): TGCAGCGGGCGGACAAATTCCTACGAGCAGTACTTC.